Each of the 30 T cell receptor beta chains below was sequenced from the same sample in a study of blood T cell repertoires in COVID-19. Data came from immunoSEQ multiplex PCR; TCRdb stores just in-frame clones and leaves some out. The profile shows 190,000 or so clones, about 87% of them singletons. Sequencing used peripheral blood. These receptors came from a man in his fifties or sixties who had recovered from COVID-19.

The rearrangement joins TRBV4-3 to TRBJ1-3; D is undetermined. This CDR3 spans 15 amino acids. The V gene's germline CDR1 is LGHNA and CDR2 YSLEER. The V end was cut by 0 bases, the J end by 4 bases, with 10 bases between. The CDR3 reads CASSQEGREGNTIYF. The CDR3 DNA is TGCGCCAGCAGCCAAGAGGGCAGAGAAGGAAACACCATATATTTT.

The chain employs TRBV5-4 and TRBJ1-6; D is possibly TRBD1 (6 bases). CDR3 size: 14 residues. The V gene lost 2 bases and the J gene lost 6 bases, with 9 bases spanning the gap. Germline CDR1 reads SGHNT; CDR2 reads YYREEE (reference sequence). This chain's CDR3 is CASSLRQANSPLHF. CDR3 coding DNA: TGTGCCAGCAGCTTACGACAGGCTAATTCACCCCTCCACTTT. The full variable domain, rest sourced from reference TRBV5-4 and TRBJ1-6, is ETGVTQSPTHLIKTRGQQVTLRCSSQSGHNTVSWYQQALGQGPQFIFQYYREEENGRGNFPPRFSGLQFPNYSSELNVNALELDDSALYLCASSLRQANSPLHFGNGTRLTVT.

There are a few counts of this clone. The rearrangement joins TRBV27 to TRBJ2-6, with 7 bases identical to TRBD1. Germline values: CDR1 MNHEY, CDR2 SMNVEV (reference sequence). J lost 0 bases, V lost 8 bases, and 7 bases had no gene match. The CDR3 has 16 residues. CDR3 in amino acids: CASGRQGTSGANVLTF. CDR3 nucleotides: TGTGCCAGCGGCCGACAGGGCACCTCTGGGGCCAACGTCCTGACTTTC.

V and J are TRBV30 and TRBJ1-6; a possible D gene is TRBD1 (5 bases). From germline, CDR1 is GTSNPN and CDR2 SVGIG (reference sequence). V was clipped by 0 bases and J by 0 bases, with 12 bases between them. The CDR3 is made up of 17 amino acids. CDR3 amino acids: CAWSVGGASSYNSPLHF. CDR3 in DNA: TGTGCCTGGAGTGTAGGAGGGGCCAGCTCCTATAATTCACCCCTCCACTTT.

The chain is built from TRBV3-1 (or the pseudogene TRBV3-2) and TRBJ1-5; D is unclear. Germline V CDR1 and CDR2: LGHDT, YNNKEL (reference sequence). The CDR3 covers 18 residues. V was shortened by 4 bases and J by 0 bases, with 19 bases between the two germline ends. The CDR3 DNA reads as TGTGCCAGCAGCCCCGGACTAGACCCCCTATATAGCAATCAGCCCCAGCATTTT. This codes for CASSPGLDPLYSNQPQHF.

J is TRBJ2-6 and V is TRBV3-1 (or the pseudogene TRBV3-2); the D is unclear. This CDR3 is 17 amino acids long. Germline V lookup: CDR1 LGHDT, CDR2 YNNKEL (reference sequence). V lost 0 bases, J lost 2 bases, and 11 bases lay in between. Here the CDR3 reads CASSQDPRSAGANVLTF. The CDR3 nucleotides read TGTGCCAGCAGCCAAGACCCTCGTTCAGCTGGGGCCAACGTCCTGACTTTC.

This clone was seen a single time. The V call is TRBV7-9, the J call TRBJ2-7, with D unclear. V lost 1 base and J 6 bases, leaving 7 bases between the germline ends. Per the germline V gene, CDR1 is SEHNR and CDR2 is FQNEAQ (reference sequence). The CDR3 spans 12 residues. CDR3 loop: CASSLEPSEQYF. The CDR3 region has the DNA TGTGCCAGCAGCTTAGAGCCGTCCGAGCAGTACTTC.

This chain links TRBV10-1 with TRBJ1-1; D not certain. CDR1 is WNHNN, CDR2 SYGVQD, per germline (reference sequence). The germline V and J ends were trimmed by 0 bases and 1 base, with 6 bases remaining between them. CDR3 length equals 14 residues. The CDR3 DNA is TGCGCCAGCAGTGAGTCGGCAGAGAACACTGAAGCTTTCTTT. It is translated as CASSESAENTEAFF.

J is TRBJ2-7 and V is TRBV4-2; 10 nucleotides agree with TRBD2. The CDR3 runs to 16 residues. Germline CDR1 is LGHNA and CDR2 is YNFKEQ. Trimming cost V 0 bases and J 4 bases; bases outside gene matches: 6. Here the CDR3 DNA reads TGTGCCAGCAGCCAAGAGGCTAGCGGGAGACATTACGAGCAGTACTTC. This codes for CASSQEASGRHYEQYF.

This chain links TRBV7-6 with TRBJ2-1, with 8 bases fitting TRBD1. This CDR3 is 16 amino acids long. V shed 7 bases and J 4 bases; nucleotides not matched to a gene: 12. The germline CDR1 and CDR2 sequences are SGHVS and FNYEAQ. The CDR3 DNA reads TGTGCCAGCATCCTAAGAGGACAGGGTGGGTACAATGAGCAGTTCTTC. Translated: CASILRGQGGYNEQFF.

The rearrangement links TRBV5-8 to TRBJ1-5, with 11 bases matching TRBD1. V was pared by 4 bases and J by 6 bases, with 3 bases of the junction left unmatched. The CDR3 runs 14 residues. Germline V gene lookup returns CDR1 SGHTS and CDR2 YDEGEE. The CDR3 sequence is CASSAGQGVQPQHF. The DNA for the CDR3 is TGTGCCAGCAGCGCGGGACAGGGGGTTCAGCCCCAGCATTTT. Based on the CDR3 plus reference TRBV5-8 and TRBJ1-5, the full variable domain is EAGVTQSPTHLIKTRGQQATLRCSPISGHTSVYWYQQALGLGLQFLLWYDEGEERNRGNFPPRFSGRQFPNYSSELNVNALELEDSALYLCASSAGQGVQPQHFGDGTRLSIL.

This clone was found once. A read error may produce the germline difference seen at one junction end. The V and J genes are TRBV13 and TRBJ2-5; 9 bases line up with TRBD1. The CDR3 contains 14 residues. The germline V gene has CDR1 PRHDT and CDR2 FYEKMQ (reference sequence). CDR3 bases: TGTGCCAGCAGCGTAGGGACAGGGCAAGAGACCCAGTACTTC. Translating gives CASSVGTGQETQYF.

The chain uses TRBV5-8 and TRBJ2-7; no firm D call. Germline V gene lookup returns CDR1 SGHTS and CDR2 YDEGEE. Trimming cost V 7 bases and J 3 bases, with 11 bases left between them. The CDR3 spans 12 residues. CDR3 residues: CASGSRIYEQYF. The CDR3 bases are TGTGCCAGCGGCTCGAGAATCTACGAGCAGTACTTC.

The chain uses TRBV30 and TRBJ2-1; D call uncertain. The CDR3 loop spans 13 amino acids. V was cut by 5 bases and J by 12 bases, with 20 bases left in between. The germline gives CDR1 GTSNPN, CDR2 SVGIG (reference sequence). DNA of the CDR3: TGTGCCTGGGTCAAAGAAAGGAGTTTAGGGCAGTTCTTC. It yields the protein CAWVKERSLGQFF.

J is TRBJ2-1 and V is TRBV9, with D maybe TRBD1 (5 bases). There are 15 residues in the CDR3. With 0 bases removed from V and 8 bases from J, the gap between germline ends came to 15 bases. CDR1 is SGDLS and CDR2 is YYNGEE in the germline V gene. CDR3 protein: CASSVAPELGDEQFF. CDR3 DNA: TGTGCCAGCAGCGTAGCACCCGAGCTAGGGGATGAGCAGTTCTTC.

J is TRBJ2-7 and V is TRBV29-1, with D unresolved. Germline CDR1 and CDR2: SQVTM and ANQGSEA. Trimming took off 4 bases at V and 2 bases at J, with 9 bases between the two ends. CDR3 length equals 12 residues. The CDR3 loop reads CSVATQPYEQYF. CDR3 bases: TGCAGCGTTGCTACACAGCCCTACGAGCAGTACTTC.

This clone showed up just once. The V call is TRBV7-3, the J call TRBJ2-1, with D tentatively TRBD2 (6 bases). CDR1 and CDR2 (germline): SGHTA, FQGTGA. Trimming took off 2 bases at V and 5 bases at J, with 10 bases between the two ends. This CDR3 has 14 amino acids. CDR3 region: CASSLSLANNEQFF. The CDR3 DNA reads TGTGCCAGCAGCTTATCACTAGCCAACAATGAGCAGTTCTTC.

V usage is TRBV2 and J usage is TRBJ2-4; 7 nucleotides line up with TRBD2. The CDR3 is 15 amino acids. The germline CDR1 and CDR2 sequences are SNHLY and FYNNEI. V lost 8 bases to trimming and J lost 1 base; unmatched junction nucleotides: 8. Written as DNA, the CDR3 is TGTGCCAGCGGTCGACTAGCCGGCGCCAAAAACATTCAGTACTTC. Its translation is CASGRLAGAKNIQYF.

V and J are TRBV5-4 and TRBJ2-2, with TRBD1 matching 7 bases. Unmatched junction bases numbered 4, after V lost 5 bases and J lost 3 bases. The CDR3 runs to 14 residues. Germline CDR1 reads SGHNT; CDR2 reads YYREEE (reference sequence). As DNA, the CDR3 is TGTGCCAGCAGATTTGACAGGGACACCGGGGAGCTGTTTTTT. The encoded protein is CASRFDRDTGELFF.

The rearrangement uses TRBV3-1 (or the pseudogene TRBV3-2) and TRBJ1-3, with TRBD1 identical over 7 bases. The CDR3 totals 14 residues. Germline CDR1 is LGHDT and CDR2 is YNNKEL (reference sequence). J gave up 2 bases and V 5 bases, and 3 bases lay outside the gene matches. CDR3 sequence: CASSSGGAGNTIYF. The CDR3 DNA reads TGTGCCAGCAGCTCAGGGGGTGCTGGAAACACCATATATTTT.

This chain joins TRBV11-1 and TRBJ2-1; TRBD2 might be the D (5 bases). The CDR3 runs to 14 residues. Germline values: CDR1 SGHAT, CDR2 FQDESV (reference sequence). Trimming cost V 1 base and J 7 bases, with 11 bases left between them. The CDR3 region has the DNA TGTGCCAGCAGCTTAGACGGCCTAGCTAATGAGCAGTTCTTC. It translates to CASSLDGLANEQFF.

This clone has only one observation. V and J are TRBV28 and TRBJ1-5, with D perhaps TRBD1 (6 bases). The V end lost 7 bases, the J end lost 0 bases, and 10 bases lay between the germline ends. Germline V gives CDR1 MDHEN, CDR2 SYDVKM. The CDR3 loop spans 14 amino acids. CDR3 amino acids: CASKYRVSNQPQHF. In nucleotides, the CDR3 is TGTGCCAGCAAGTACAGGGTTAGCAATCAGCCCCAGCATTTT.

The chain joins TRBV19 to TRBJ1-1; D might be TRBD1 (6 bases). Germline CDR1 reads LNHDA; CDR2 reads SQIVND (reference sequence). The CDR3 length is 14 residues. Trimming took 5 bases from V and 7 from J, leaving 17 bases between them. The DNA for the CDR3 is TGTGCCAGTAGTTCAAGCTACAGGGCCCGTGAAGCTTTCTTT. It encodes CASSSSYRAREAFF.

The V call is TRBV6-1, the J call TRBJ1-4, with a possible D match to TRBD1 (5 bases). Germline CDR1 and CDR2: MNHNS and SASEGT. The CDR3 is 15 amino acids. Trimming took off 2 bases at V and 4 bases at J, with 11 bases between the two ends. The CDR3 DNA sequence: TGTGCCAGCAGTGAAAATCTTGGACATAATGAAAAACTGTTTTTT. Its translation is CASSENLGHNEKLFF.

The CDR3 region has the DNA TGTGCCAGCAGCGTAGGCACCCAGTCTGAAGCTTTCTTT. It translates to CASSVGTQSEAFF. The rearrangement uses TRBV9 and TRBJ1-1; no clear D gene. The germline V gene encodes CDR1 SGDLS and CDR2 YYNGEE. Deletions cut 0 bases from V and 6 bases from J, with 9 bases between. The CDR3 contains 13 residues. Complete variable domain (other parts from reference TRBV9 and TRBJ1-1): DSGVTQTPKHLITATGQRVTLRCSPRSGDLSVYWYQQSLDQGLQFLIQYYNGEERAKGNILERFSAQQFPDLHSELNLSSLELGDSALYFCASSVGTQSEAFFGQGTRLTVV.

The rearrangement uses TRBV20-1 and TRBJ2-3; possible D gene TRBD1, 5 bases. The CDR3 has 14 residues. Trimming took 6 bases from V and 0 from J, leaving 13 bases between them. Germline V CDR1 and CDR2: DFQATT, SNEGSKA (reference sequence). CDR3 protein: CSASLGPSTDTQYF. The CDR3 nucleotides are TGCAGTGCCAGTCTGGGGCCTAGCACAGATACGCAGTATTTT.

This clone is a singleton in its sample. The gene calls are TRBV7-3 and TRBJ1-1; D is undetermined. Germline V lookup: CDR1 SGHTA, CDR2 FQGTGA. This CDR3 region has 13 residues. The germline V and J ends were trimmed by 5 bases and 8 bases, with 15 bases remaining between them. The CDR3 reads CASSTKDTLEAFF. The CDR3 coding sequence is TGTGCCAGCAGCACCAAAGACACCCTAGAAGCTTTCTTT.

This sequence joins TRBV5-1 and TRBJ2-1; maybe TRBD1 (5 bases). The CDR3 extends over 15 amino acids. From germline, CDR1 is SGHRS and CDR2 YFSETQ. Trimming took off 0 bases at V and 6 bases at J, with 13 bases between the two ends. CDR3 DNA sequence: TGCGCCAGCAGCTTGGTTGCCACTCAGGGCAATGAGCAGTTCTTC. Encoded protein: CASSLVATQGNEQFF.

The chain couples TRBV2 to TRBJ1-3; maybe TRBD1 (6 bases). This CDR3 has 14 residues. Germline CDR1 SNHLY, CDR2 FYNNEI. Trimming took 6 bases from V and 0 from J, leaving 9 bases between them. CDR3 protein: CASRTTGSGNTIYF. As DNA, the CDR3 is TGTGCCAGCAGGACGACAGGCTCTGGAAACACCATATATTTT.

V is TRBV6-6 and J is TRBJ1-2, with unresolved D. CDR3 length: 12 amino acids. Germline CDR1 and CDR2: MNHNY and SVGAGI (reference sequence). V was clipped by 7 bases and J by 4 bases, with 10 bases between them. The CDR3 DNA follows: TGTGCCAGCAACGCAGCGGTCTATGGCTACACCTTC. Translation: CASNAAVYGYTF.